The 17 T cell receptor beta chains below were found in one sample sequenced in a study of chemoradiotherapy in HPV16-positive cancers. Generated by immunoSEQ multiplex PCR, the TCRdb table keeps only in-frame clones and is missing some. The data hold roughly 4,900 clones, with around nine tenths observed a single time. The input for sequencing was tumor tissue, taken from a patient who underwent chemoradiotherapy. Receptors originate from a human donor with HPV-associated anogenital cancer.

In this sample, this clone turned up a few times. V usage is TRBV6-6 and J usage is TRBJ2-7; D not certain. Germline V lookup: CDR1 MNHNY, CDR2 SVGAGI (reference sequence). Trimming pared 0 bases from V and 5 bases from J, leaving 8 bases between. The CDR3 totals 13 residues. The CDR3 sequence is CASSYSDGNEQYF. Written as DNA, the CDR3 is TGTGCCAGCAGTTACTCCGACGGAAACGAGCAGTACTTC.

This clone was recorded only once. This chain connects TRBV27 to TRBJ1-6; D not resolved. From germline, CDR1 is MNHEY and CDR2 SMNVEV (reference sequence). The V end lost 2 bases, the J end lost 7 bases, and 12 bases lay between the germline ends. CDR3 length: 15 amino acids. CDR3 bases: TGTGCCAGCAGTTTAGAGTTTTCCTTAAATTCACCCCTCCACTTT. Translating it yields CASSLEFSLNSPLHF.

The chain uses TRBV7-2 and TRBJ2-4; TRBD2 matches 8 bases. The CDR3 runs to 15 residues. The junction had 6 bases not matched to a gene; V was cut back by 0 bases and J by 8 bases. The germline V gene encodes CDR1 SGHTA and CDR2 FQGNSA. Here the CDR3 reads CASSLAAGGTDIQYF. The DNA of the CDR3 is TGTGCCAGCAGCTTAGCGGCGGGAGGCACTGACATTCAGTACTTC.

The chain combines TRBV7-8 with TRBJ2-7, with 7 positions matching TRBD2. Germline V CDR1 and CDR2: SGHVS, FQNEAQ. The CDR3 sequence is 15 residues long. J gave up 5 bases and V 5 bases, and 12 bases lay outside the gene matches. This chain's CDR3 is CASSPSGAPRNEQYF. In DNA form, the CDR3 reads TGTGCCAGCAGCCCAAGCGGGGCCCCTAGGAACGAGCAGTACTTC.

This rearrangement joins TRBV6-1 to TRBJ1-4, with a weak D call TRBD1 (5 bases). Germline V CDR1 and CDR2: MNHNS, SASEGT. This CDR3 comprises 14 residues. V lost 1 base, J lost 8 bases, and 11 bases lay in between. The CDR3 spells CASSEETREEKLFF. CDR3 bases: TGTGCCAGCAGTGAAGAGACCAGGGAGGAAAAACTGTTTTTT.

J is TRBJ2-2 and V is TRBV4-1; D is unresolved. The ends were cut back, 6 bases at V and 6 bases at J, with 20 bases in the middle. The length of the CDR3 is 16 residues. The V gene's germline CDR1 is MGHRA and CDR2 YSYEKL. The CDR3 loop reads CASSLSLYGWAGELFF. CDR3 sequence (DNA): TGCGCCAGCAGTCTTAGTTTGTATGGGTGGGCCGGGGAGCTGTTTTTT.

As DNA, the CDR3 is TGTGCCAGCAGCTTACAGGGAGGCTATGGCTACACCTTC. It yields the protein CASSLQGGYGYTF. The chain joins TRBV5-8 to TRBJ1-2; a possible D gene is TRBD1 (6 bases). Germline assignment: CDR1 SGHTS and CDR2 YDEGEE. Trimming took off 2 bases at V and 4 bases at J, with 9 bases between the two ends. The CDR3 covers 13 residues.

This chain uses TRBV11-2 with TRBJ2-7; D is tentatively TRBD1 or TRBD2 (5 bases each). The CDR3 spans 14 residues. Germline lookup yields CDR1 SGHAT and CDR2 FQNNGV. With 4 bases removed from V and 3 bases from J, the gap between germline ends came to 13 bases. CDR3 nucleotides: TGTGCCAGCAGCTCCGGGACGGCTAGCTACGAGCAGTACTTC. Encoded protein: CASSSGTASYEQYF.

The rearrangement links TRBV4-3 to TRBJ2-1; 10 nucleotides line up with TRBD2. The junction had 13 bases not matched to a gene; V was cut back by 5 bases and J by 9 bases. The CDR3 is 16 amino acids. CDR1 is LGHNA, CDR2 YSLEER, per germline. CDR3 protein: CASSSQAGGPLGEQFF. The CDR3 DNA is TGCGCCAGCAGCTCTCAAGCGGGGGGGCCCCTAGGTGAGCAGTTCTTC.

The V call is TRBV27, the J call TRBJ1-1; 11 bases are a match to TRBD1. The CDR3 length is 15 residues. Germline V gene sequence: CDR1 MNHEY, CDR2 SMNVEV (reference sequence). With 5 bases clipped from V and 2 bases from J, the junction kept 4 bases outside the gene matches. CDR3 in amino acids: CASSGGTGGNTEAFF. CDR3 DNA: TGTGCCAGCAGTGGAGGGACAGGGGGTAACACTGAAGCTTTCTTT.

The J gene is TRBJ1-4, the V gene TRBV19; 7 bases line up with TRBD1. CDR1 LNHDA and CDR2 SQIVND come from the germline V gene (reference sequence). The trim removed 5 bases at V and 3 bases at J, leaving 3 bases unmatched. The CDR3 covers 14 residues. This chain's CDR3 is CASSDRAANEKLFF. The CDR3 region has the DNA TGTGCCAGTAGTGACAGGGCGGCTAATGAAAAACTGTTTTTT.

The V call is TRBV7-2, the J call TRBJ1-5; D unresolved. Looked up from germline, CDR1 is SGHTA and CDR2 is FQGNSA. This CDR3 contains 15 residues. With 1 base removed from V and 5 bases from J, the gap between germline ends came to 12 bases. The CDR3 spells CASSLDVGFHQPQHF. The CDR3 nucleotides are TGTGCCAGCAGCTTAGATGTAGGGTTTCATCAGCCCCAGCATTTT.

The V gene is TRBV5-1, the J gene TRBJ2-3; D unclear. Germline-derived CDR1 and CDR2 are SGHRS and YFSETQ. V lost 4 bases and J 2 bases, leaving 14 bases between the germline ends. The CDR3 loop spans 15 amino acids. The CDR3 here is CASSGGGSYTDTQYF. CDR3 coding DNA: TGCGCCAGCAGCGGCGGTGGATCATACACAGATACGCAGTATTTT.

The table lists this clone with a few counts. The chain employs TRBV6-5 and TRBJ1-1; no clear D gene. Trimming removed 8 bases from V and 0 bases from J, with 10 bases in between. The CDR3 is 13 residues long. The germline CDR1 and CDR2 sequences are MNHEY and SVGAGI. CDR3 in amino acids: CASALQLNTEAFF. The CDR3, as DNA: TGTGCCAGCGCACTTCAACTGAACACTGAAGCTTTCTTT.

V usage is TRBV27 and J usage is TRBJ1-4; possible D gene TRBD1, 6 bases. The CDR3 has 16 residues. The V gene lost 6 bases and the J gene lost 8 bases, with 22 bases spanning the gap. Germline V gene sequence: CDR1 MNHEY, CDR2 SMNVEV (reference sequence). The CDR3 DNA reads TGTGCCAGCAGACCCCTGACGCTGGGGGCCGGAGAAAAACTGTTTTTT. It is translated as CASRPLTLGAGEKLFF.

CDR3 in DNA: TGTGCCTGGAGTCGCGGAGTAGGGAGCTATGGCTACACCTTC. The encoded protein is CAWSRGVGSYGYTF. The chain joins TRBV30 to TRBJ1-2; D ambiguous. The CDR3 loop spans 14 amino acids. Trimming removed 2 bases from V and 4 bases from J, with 14 bases in between. CDR1 is GTSNPN, CDR2 SVGIG, per germline (reference sequence). Full variable domain (remainder filled in from reference TRBV30 and TRBJ1-2): SQTIHQWPATLVQPVGSPLSLECTVEGTSNPNLYWYRQAAGRGLQLLFYSVGIGQISSEVPQNLSASRPQDRQFILSSKKLLLSDSGFYLCAWSRGVGSYGYTFGSGTRLTVV.

The chain joins TRBV19 to TRBJ2-7, with a possible D match to TRBD2 (5 bases). This CDR3 has 13 amino acids. The V gene's germline CDR1 is LNHDA and CDR2 SQIVND (reference sequence). The V and J ends lost 4 bases and 3 bases respectively, with 10 bases between them. As DNA, the CDR3 is TGTGCCAGTAGTACCCGGGGAATCTACGAGCAGTACTTC. Translated, it gives CASSTRGIYEQYF.